This TCR beta chain was sequenced in a study of T-cell memory formation after mild COVID-19. This CDR3 has 15 residues. Germline lookup yields CDR1 DFQATT and CDR2 SNEGSKA (reference sequence). Trimming removed 0 bases at V and 2 bases at J, with 13 bases between. This clonotype was seen only a few times. As yet, its antigen is unknown. One entry per CDR3 protein results from TCRdb running MiXCR on the 5' RACE reads. The sample carries around 310,000 distinct CDR3 sequences, approximately 16% recorded once. Study-level results: Mainly CM and EM harbored the contracting CD4+ clones; mainly EMRA harbored the CD8+ ones.

The chain carries TRBV20-1 and TRBJ2-5; D gene unclear. What was sequenced was PBMCs or a T cell subset sorted from them (not recorded which). The receptor's source is a man younger than 30 who had mild COVID-19 (a few samples of this study predate the infection). Cell type and time point are not known. CDR3 sequence: CSARDRLIVQETQYF. DNA for the CDR3: TGCAGTGCTAGAGATCGACTCATTGTGCAAGAGACCCAGTACTTC.